The next 9 T cell receptor beta chains were all read from a single sample in a study of breast tumors, draining lymph nodes, adjacent tissues. The lymph nodes were axillary draining lymph nodes from breast cancer patients. TCRdb re-analysed the multiplex PCR reads in MiXCR, keeping a single row per CDR3 protein. The sample contains about 200,000 distinct CDR3 sequences, approximately 30% of which appear only once. Sequencing used axillary lymph node tissue. The source is a female donor with breast cancer. Some clones in this sample may be carry-over from other donors' samples.

This clonotype has a count of ten or more. The chain uses TRBV7-9 and TRBJ1-4, with D possibly TRBD1 on 5 matching bases. Looked up from germline, CDR1 is SEHNR and CDR2 is FQNEAQ (reference sequence). Trimming took off 2 bases at V and 5 bases at J, with 9 bases between the two ends. The CDR3 is made up of 14 amino acids. CDR3 DNA sequence: TGTGCCAGCAGCTTACAGGGATGGAATGAAAAACTGTTTTTT. It specifies CASSLQGWNEKLFF.

This rearrangement joins TRBV7-2 to TRBJ2-6, with a weak D call TRBD1 (5 bases). V shed 1 base and J shed 11 bases, with 15 bases lying between them. The V gene's germline CDR1 is SGHTA and CDR2 FQGNSA. The length of the CDR3 is 15 residues. The CDR3 DNA reads TGTGCCAGCAGCTTAGGACGACAGAGCTCCTACGTCCTGACTTTC. This encodes CASSLGRQSSYVLTF.

This clonotype was detected many times. The genes are TRBV20-1 and TRBJ2-1, with TRBD2 matching over 11 bases. Germline V CDR1 and CDR2: DFQATT, SNEGSKA (reference sequence). The trim removed 0 bases at V and 9 bases at J, leaving 7 bases unmatched. CDR3 size: 15 residues. In nucleotides, the CDR3 is TGCAGTGCTAGAGATCAACCTAGCGGGGGGATTGAGCAGTTCTTC. Translating gives CSARDQPSGGIEQFF.

This clonotype was counted many times. The CDR3 region is CASSYDREEKLFF. Written as DNA, the CDR3 is TGTGCCAGCAGTTACGACAGGGAGGAAAAACTGTTTTTT. This rearrangement joins TRBV6-2 or TRBV6-3 to TRBJ1-4, with 7 bases aligning to TRBD1. CDR1 is MNHEY and CDR2 is SVGEGT in the germline V gene. Trimming took 2 bases from V and 8 from J; bases not matched to a gene: 2. CDR3 length: 13 residues.

To note about this clonotype: This may be a read error, as it is one base from a much larger clone. This chain links TRBV6-1 with TRBJ2-7; 9 positions agree with TRBD1. CDR3 length equals 13 residues. Losses at the gene ends were 7 bases for V and 7 bases for J; bases not matched to a gene: 8. The germline V gene has CDR1 MNHNS and CDR2 SASEGT. The DNA of the CDR3 is TGTGCCAGCAAGCACAGGGGGCTCTGGGAGCAGTACTTC. It is translated as CASKHRGLWEQYF.

This clonotype was counted only a few times. The J gene is TRBJ1-1, the V gene TRBV20-1, with D tentatively TRBD1 (6 bases). This CDR3 has 13 residues. The V gene's germline CDR1 is DFQATT and CDR2 SNEGSKA (reference sequence). CDR3 residues: CSCPKGGVGEAFF. The CDR3 bases are TGCAGCTGCCCTAAAGGGGGGGTGGGTGAAGCTTTCTTT.

This clonotype was seen repeatedly, ten times or more. The CDR3 region is CAWRPNRGSGYTF. DNA for the CDR3: TGTGCCTGGAGGCCTAACAGGGGCAGTGGCTACACCTTC. The chain carries TRBV30 and TRBJ1-2, with TRBD1 matching over 7 bases. The V gene end was trimmed by 3 bases and the J gene end by 7 bases; junction bases not matched to a gene: 8. Germline V gene data show CDR1 as GTSNPN and CDR2 as SVGIG (reference sequence). This CDR3 has 13 amino acids.

The chain uses TRBV4-2 and TRBJ2-2, with 11 bases that match TRBD2. Germline CDR1 LGHNA, CDR2 YNFKEQ. The CDR3 sequence is 17 residues long. The J segment lost 3 bases and the V segment lost 6 bases, leaving 9 bases of the junction unmatched. The CDR3 here is CASRPLAGVEYTGELFF. The CDR3 nucleotides read TGTGCCAGCAGACCACTAGCGGGAGTAGAGTACACCGGGGAGCTGTTTTTT.

This clonotype was seen at least ten times. This chain joins TRBV19 and TRBJ1-5; 12 bases match TRBD1. There are 19 residues in the CDR3. The ends lost 5 bases at V and 1 base at J; junction bases unmatched: 12. CDR1 and CDR2 from the germline V gene are LNHDA and SQIVND (reference sequence). CDR3 DNA: TGTGCCAGTAGTGCCCGGGACAGGGGGCGAGGGATAAGCAATCAGCCCCAGCATTTT. It encodes CASSARDRGRGISNQPQHF.